These 12 T cell receptor beta chains originate from one sample sequenced in a study of blood T cell repertoires in COVID-19 (dated by TCRdb to 2019 to 2021). Libraries were built with the immunoSEQ multiplex PCR assay. TCRdb mirrors the immuneACCESS table, restricted to in-frame sequences. Some clones are absent from its copies; in checked studies, under half trace to an unresolved V gene, and the reason for the others is unknown. Within this sample are tens of thousands of clones, with approximately 88% of them counted one time only. The ten largest clones add up to around a fifth of the sample. The sequencing input was peripheral blood. The receptors were gathered from a woman older than 75 with acute or convalescent COVID-19.

The gene calls are TRBV2 and TRBJ2-7; tentative D call: TRBD1 (6 bases). Deletions cut 7 bases from V and 0 bases from J, with 19 bases between. The CDR3 sequence is 16 residues long. From germline, CDR1 is SNHLY and CDR2 FYNNEI. The CDR3 sequence: CASNSYAGVNSYEQYF. The CDR3 region has the DNA TGTGCCAGCAACTCATACGCAGGGGTGAACTCCTACGAGCAGTACTTC.

J is TRBJ2-5 and V is TRBV28; 14 bases are a match to TRBD2. There are 18 residues in the CDR3. V shed 5 bases and J 3 bases; nucleotides not matched to a gene: 11. Germline V lookup: CDR1 MDHEN, CDR2 SYDVKM. CDR3: CASSPGGLAGGPKETQYF. The CDR3 DNA follows: TGTGCCAGCAGTCCAGGTGGACTAGCGGGAGGCCCGAAAGAGACCCAGTACTTC.

The CDR3 DNA is TGCGCCAGCAGCTTGGGGGGCAGCTCCTACAATGAGCAGTTCTTC. Its protein product is CASSLGGSSYNEQFF. V usage is TRBV5-1 and J usage is TRBJ2-1; possible D gene TRBD1, 5 bases. In germline, CDR1 is SGHRS, CDR2 YFSETQ. Between the trimmed V and J ends, which lost 0 bases and 0 bases, there was a span of 7 bases. The CDR3 sequence is 15 residues long.

This clone has a single count. The rearrangement uses TRBV5-1 and TRBJ1-5; 9 nucleotides align to TRBD1. Germline V lookup: CDR1 SGHRS, CDR2 YFSETQ. V gave up 3 bases and J gave up 6 bases; unmatched junction bases: 7. The CDR3 sequence is 15 residues long. CDR3 sequence (DNA): TGCGCCAGCAGCTCCGGGACAGGGTCTGGTCAGCCCCAGCATTTT. Protein sequence: CASSSGTGSGQPQHF.

The chain employs TRBV18 and TRBJ1-2; 9 bases map to TRBD1. Germline CDR1 and CDR2: KGHSH and LQKENI. The V segment lost 0 bases and the J segment 7 bases; nucleotides outside the gene matches: 6. The CDR3 is 15 amino acids. CDR3 sequence reads: CASSPPGQGVVGYTF. The CDR3 DNA sequence: TGTGCCAGCTCACCACCGGGACAGGGAGTCGTTGGCTACACCTTC. Looking up the rest from reference TRBV18 and TRBJ1-2 gives the full variable domain: NAGVMQNPRHLVRRRGQEARLRCSPMKGHSHVYWYRQLPEEGLKFMVYLQKENIIDESGMPKERFSAEFPKEGPSILRIQQVVRGDSAAYFCASSPPGQGVVGYTFGSGTRLTVV.

This chain links TRBV5-1 with TRBJ2-1; 10 bases map to TRBD2. The CDR3 spans 17 residues. Germline V gene sequence: CDR1 SGHRS, CDR2 YFSETQ. V was pared by 4 bases and J by 9 bases, with 16 bases of the junction left unmatched. The CDR3 coding sequence is TGCGCCAGCAGCCCTCGGGTCGGGCTAGCGGGAGTCCGTGAGCAGTTCTTC. Its protein product is CASSPRVGLAGVREQFF.

The rearrangement uses TRBV5-1 and TRBJ2-1, with D maybe TRBD1 (6 bases). Trimming left V 5 bases short and J 6 bases short, with 15 bases between. This CDR3 has 14 amino acids. Looked up from germline, CDR1 is SGHRS and CDR2 is YFSETQ. DNA for the CDR3: TGCGCCAGCAGTGTAGGACAGACGTTCAATGAGCAGTTCTTC. Residues: CASSVGQTFNEQFF.

A single count supports this clone. The chain joins TRBV18 to TRBJ2-5; 7 nucleotides agree with TRBD1. The CDR3 runs to 14 residues. CDR1 KGHSH and CDR2 LQKENI come from the germline V gene. The V and J ends lost 3 bases and 2 bases, in that order; junction bases with no gene match: 3. CDR3 in DNA: TGTGCCAGCTCACCTGACAGGGTTCAAGAGACCCAGTACTTC. It specifies CASSPDRVQETQYF.

The gene calls are TRBV7-6 and TRBJ2-3, with 9 bases matching TRBD2. J lost 2 bases, V lost 5 bases, and 5 bases had no gene match. Per the germline V gene, CDR1 is SGHVS and CDR2 is FNYEAQ. The CDR3 is 15 residues long. As DNA, the CDR3 is TGTGCCAGCAGCCGAGCGGGGGGATCCACAGATACGCAGTATTTT. Amino acids: CASSRAGGSTDTQYF.

The chain couples TRBV28 to TRBJ1-2, with D maybe TRBD1 (6 bases). Deletions cut 6 bases from V and 5 bases from J, with 16 bases between. This CDR3 has 14 amino acids. The germline V gene encodes CDR1 MDHEN and CDR2 SYDVKM. The CDR3 nucleotides are TGTGCCAGCAGCCCTGGAGGGGGGGCTTATGGCTACACCTTC. This encodes CASSPGGGAYGYTF.

CDR3 bases: TGTGCCAGCAGGAGCTCTGGAAACACCATATATTTT. Protein sequence: CASRSSGNTIYF. This chain connects TRBV7-9 to TRBJ1-3; no firm D call. V was trimmed by 6 bases and J by 0 bases, leaving 3 bases between them. The CDR3 totals 12 residues. The germline V gene has CDR1 SEHNR and CDR2 FQNEAQ (reference sequence).

The gene calls are TRBV19 and TRBJ1-3, with D possibly being TRBD1 (5 bases). Per the germline V gene, CDR1 is LNHDA and CDR2 is SQIVND (reference sequence). This CDR3 comprises 16 residues. Trimming left V 6 bases short and J 2 bases short, with 17 bases between. CDR3 coding DNA: TGTGCCAGTAGCGGCAGGGCCTTTGGCACTGGAAACACCATATATTTT. The encoded protein is CASSGRAFGTGNTIYF.